A selection of T cell receptor beta chains follows, all from one sample in a study of cytomegalovirus exposure and HLA in healthy donors. Profiled with immunoSEQ multiplex PCR; TCRdb holds only in-frame clones, not every one. This sample has 95,000 to 110,000 clones, with around 73% found just once. Sequencing was done on a sample of PBMCs. Receptors originate from a man aged 30 to 45 in good health and CMV-seronegative. Both conserved end residues are part of each CDR3. A D gene is named only where the DNA matches it firmly. Size is stated for part of the rows, as once, few or many counts, or as a class when the clone is expanded.

cdr3_nt: TGTGCCAGCAGTGAAGAAAAATGGACAGGGGGCCCCTACGAGCAGTACTTC
cdr3_aa: CASSEEKWTGGPYEQYF
clone_size: -
v_call: TRBV6-1
j_call: TRBJ2-7
d_call: TRBD1

cdr3_nt: TGTGCCAGCAGTGACTTCTTATATAATAGGAACACTGAAGCTTTCTTT
cdr3_aa: CASSDFLYNRNTEAFF
clone_size: -
v_call: TRBV6-1
j_call: TRBJ1-1
d_call: -

cdr3_nt: TGTGCCAGCACCATCCAAGAGACCCAGTACTTC
cdr3_aa: CASTIQETQYF
clone_size: -
v_call: TRBV2
j_call: TRBJ2-5
d_call: -

cdr3_nt: TGTGCCAGCAGTCCGATAGCGGGGGCAAGCTCCTACAATGAGCAGTTCTTC
cdr3_aa: CASSPIAGASSYNEQFF
clone_size: -
v_call: TRBV27
j_call: TRBJ2-1
d_call: TRBD2

cdr3_nt: TGCGCCAGCAGCCAAGGCGCTAGCGGGATACGGAATGAGCAGTTCTTC
cdr3_aa: CASSQGASGIRNEQFF
clone_size: few
v_call: TRBV4-1
j_call: TRBJ2-1
d_call: TRBD2

cdr3_nt: TGTGCCACCCGACTAGCGGGAGATGGTGAGACCCAGTACTTC
cdr3_aa: CATRLAGDGETQYF
clone_size: -
v_call: TRBV6-5
j_call: TRBJ2-5
d_call: TRBD2

cdr3_nt: TGCGCCAGCAGCCCCTTGCAGGGGTGGAACATTCAGTACTTC
cdr3_aa: CASSPLQGWNIQYF
clone_size: -
v_call: TRBV4-1
j_call: TRBJ2-4
d_call: -

cdr3_nt: TGTGCCAGCACCGAAACAGGGATCGGCACCGGGGAGCTGTTTTTT
cdr3_aa: CASTETGIGTGELFF
clone_size: -
v_call: TRBV2
j_call: TRBJ2-2
d_call: -

cdr3_nt: TGTGCCAGCAGCCCCACCAGGGGGAGTTTTAGCAATCAGCCCCAGCATTTT
cdr3_aa: CASSPTRGSFSNQPQHF
clone_size: -
v_call: TRBV27
j_call: TRBJ1-5
d_call: TRBD1

cdr3_nt: TGTGCCAGCAGCCATTATATAGCGGGGGGCCCTTCCTACAATGAGCAGTTCTTC
cdr3_aa: CASSHYIAGGPSYNEQFF
clone_size: -
v_call: TRBV5-6
j_call: TRBJ2-1
d_call: TRBD2

cdr3_nt: TGTGCCAGCAGCCCAACCACGTGGCTCACTGAAGCTTTCTTT
cdr3_aa: CASSPTTWLTEAFF
clone_size: -
v_call: TRBV14
j_call: TRBJ1-1
d_call: -

cdr3_nt: TGTGCCAGCAGCTTAGATTTATCGGGACAGGGGCATGAAAAACTGTTTTTT
cdr3_aa: CASSLDLSGQGHEKLFF
clone_size: -
v_call: TRBV7-6
j_call: TRBJ1-4
d_call: TRBD1

cdr3_nt: TGTGCCAGCAGCCCCCCTCCCGGGGGAGCTCAAGAGACCCAGTACTTC
cdr3_aa: CASSPPPGGAQETQYF
clone_size: -
v_call: TRBV9
j_call: TRBJ2-5
d_call: -

cdr3_nt: TGTGCCAGTAGTATAGATTATGGGACAGGGGCTGGCAATCAGCCCCAGCATTTT
cdr3_aa: CASSIDYGTGAGNQPQHF
clone_size: -
v_call: TRBV19
j_call: TRBJ1-5
d_call: TRBD1

cdr3_nt: TGTGCCAGTAGTAAGACAGGGTCCTACGAGCAGTACTTC
cdr3_aa: CASSKTGSYEQYF
clone_size: few
v_call: TRBV19
j_call: TRBJ2-7
d_call: TRBD1